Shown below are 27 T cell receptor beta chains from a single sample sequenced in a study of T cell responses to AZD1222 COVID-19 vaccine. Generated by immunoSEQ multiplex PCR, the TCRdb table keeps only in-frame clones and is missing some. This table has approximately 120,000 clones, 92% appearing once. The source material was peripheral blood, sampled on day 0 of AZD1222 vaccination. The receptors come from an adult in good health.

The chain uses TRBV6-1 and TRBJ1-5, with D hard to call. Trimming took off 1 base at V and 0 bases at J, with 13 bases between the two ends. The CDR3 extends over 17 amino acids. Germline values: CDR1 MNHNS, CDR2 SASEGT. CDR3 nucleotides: TGTGCCAGCAGTGAAGGTCCCCGACCATTTAGCAATCAGCCCCAGCATTTT. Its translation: CASSEGPRPFSNQPQHF.

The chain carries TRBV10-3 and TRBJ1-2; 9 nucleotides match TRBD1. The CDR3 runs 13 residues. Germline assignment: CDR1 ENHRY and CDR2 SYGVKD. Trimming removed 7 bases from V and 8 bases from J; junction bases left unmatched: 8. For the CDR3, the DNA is TGTGCCATCACCAAGGGACAGGGAGGAGGCTACACCTTC. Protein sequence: CAITKGQGGGYTF.

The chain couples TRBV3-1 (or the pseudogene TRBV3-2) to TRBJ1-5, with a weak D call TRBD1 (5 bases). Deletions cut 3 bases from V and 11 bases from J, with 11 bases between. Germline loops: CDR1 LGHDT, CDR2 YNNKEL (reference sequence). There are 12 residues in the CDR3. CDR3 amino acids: CASSHRGASQHF. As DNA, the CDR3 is TGTGCCAGCAGCCATCGTGGGGCGTCCCAGCATTTT.

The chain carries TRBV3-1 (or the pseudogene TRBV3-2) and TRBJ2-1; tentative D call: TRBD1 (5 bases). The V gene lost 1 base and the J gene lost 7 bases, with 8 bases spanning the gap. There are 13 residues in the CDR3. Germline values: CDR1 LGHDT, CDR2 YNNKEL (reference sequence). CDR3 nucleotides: TGTGCCAGCAGCCAAGCCGACAGAAATGAGCAGTTCTTC. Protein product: CASSQADRNEQFF.

Here the CDR3 reads CASSPGRGTEAFF. The CDR3 region has the DNA TGTGCCAGCTCACCAGGCAGGGGAACTGAAGCTTTCTTT. This chain links TRBV18 with TRBJ1-1, with D perhaps matching TRBD1 (6 bases). The V gene lost 2 bases and the J gene lost 5 bases, with 9 bases spanning the gap. The CDR3 extends over 13 amino acids. Per the germline V gene, CDR1 is KGHSH and CDR2 is LQKENI.

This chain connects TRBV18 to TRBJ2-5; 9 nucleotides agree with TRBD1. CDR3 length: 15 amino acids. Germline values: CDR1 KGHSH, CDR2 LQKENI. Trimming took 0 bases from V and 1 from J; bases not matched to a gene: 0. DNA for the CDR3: TGTGCCAGCTCACCACCGGGACAGGGCCAAGAGACCCAGTACTTC. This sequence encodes CASSPPGQGQETQYF.

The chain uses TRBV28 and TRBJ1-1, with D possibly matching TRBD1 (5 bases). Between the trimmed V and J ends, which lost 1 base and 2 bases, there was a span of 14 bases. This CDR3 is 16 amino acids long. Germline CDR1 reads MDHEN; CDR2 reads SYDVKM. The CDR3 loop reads CASSLFEGRGNTEAFF. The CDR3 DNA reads TGTGCCAGCAGTTTATTCGAAGGAAGGGGTAACACTGAAGCTTTCTTT.

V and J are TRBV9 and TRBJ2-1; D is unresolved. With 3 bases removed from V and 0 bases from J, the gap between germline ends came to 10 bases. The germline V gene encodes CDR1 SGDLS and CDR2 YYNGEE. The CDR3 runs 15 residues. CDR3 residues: CASSDPSSSYNEQFF. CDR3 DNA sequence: TGTGCCAGCAGCGATCCCTCGAGCTCCTACAATGAGCAGTTCTTC.

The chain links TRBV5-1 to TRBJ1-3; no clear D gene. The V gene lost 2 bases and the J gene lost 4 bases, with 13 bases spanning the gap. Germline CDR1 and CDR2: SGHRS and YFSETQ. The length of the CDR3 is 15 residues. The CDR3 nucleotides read TGCGCCAGCAGCTTATCTCCTGCGATGGGAAACACCATATATTTT. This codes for CASSLSPAMGNTIYF.

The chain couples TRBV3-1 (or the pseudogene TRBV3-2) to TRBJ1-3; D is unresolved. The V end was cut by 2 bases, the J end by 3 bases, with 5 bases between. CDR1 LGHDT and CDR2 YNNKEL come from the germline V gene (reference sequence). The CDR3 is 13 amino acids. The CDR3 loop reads CASSQRLGNTIYF. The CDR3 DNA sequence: TGTGCCAGCAGCCAACGCCTTGGAAACACCATATATTTT.

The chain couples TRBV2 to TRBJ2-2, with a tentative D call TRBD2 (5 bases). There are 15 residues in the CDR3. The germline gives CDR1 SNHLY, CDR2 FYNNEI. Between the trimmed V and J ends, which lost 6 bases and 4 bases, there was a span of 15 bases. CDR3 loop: CASREPRAGTGELFF. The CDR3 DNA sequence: TGTGCCAGCAGAGAGCCAAGGGCGGGCACCGGGGAGCTGTTTTTT.

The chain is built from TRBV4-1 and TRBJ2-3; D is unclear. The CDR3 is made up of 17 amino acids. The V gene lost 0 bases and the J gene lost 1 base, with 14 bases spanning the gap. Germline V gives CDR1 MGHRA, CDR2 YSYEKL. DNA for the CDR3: TGCGCCAGCAGCCAAGATCGCCGCGCCGTGGGCACAGATACGCAGTATTTT. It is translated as CASSQDRRAVGTDTQYF.

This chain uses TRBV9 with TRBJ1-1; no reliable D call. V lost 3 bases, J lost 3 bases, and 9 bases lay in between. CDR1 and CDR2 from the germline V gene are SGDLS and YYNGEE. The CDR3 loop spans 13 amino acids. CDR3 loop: CASSERGDTEAFF. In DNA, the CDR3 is TGTGCCAGCAGCGAGCGTGGGGACACTGAAGCTTTCTTT.

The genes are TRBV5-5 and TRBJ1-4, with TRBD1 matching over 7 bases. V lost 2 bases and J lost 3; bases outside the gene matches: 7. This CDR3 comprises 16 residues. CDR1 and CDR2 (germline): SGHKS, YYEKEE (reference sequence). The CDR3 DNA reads TGTGCCAGCAGCTTCTCAGCTGGGACAGCTAATGAAAAACTGTTTTTT. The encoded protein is CASSFSAGTANEKLFF.

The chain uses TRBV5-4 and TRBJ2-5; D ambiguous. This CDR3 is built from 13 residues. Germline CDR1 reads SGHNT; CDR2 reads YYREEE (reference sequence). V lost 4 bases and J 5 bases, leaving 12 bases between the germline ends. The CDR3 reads CASSPPNQETQYF. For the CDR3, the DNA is TGTGCCAGCAGCCCTCCAAATCAGGAGACCCAGTACTTC.

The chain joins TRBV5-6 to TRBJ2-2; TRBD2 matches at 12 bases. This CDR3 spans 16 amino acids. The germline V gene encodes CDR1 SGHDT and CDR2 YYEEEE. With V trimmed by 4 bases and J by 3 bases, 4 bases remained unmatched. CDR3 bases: TGTGCCAGCAGCAAGCTAGCGGGAGGGCACACCGGGGAGCTGTTTTTT. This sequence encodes CASSKLAGGHTGELFF.

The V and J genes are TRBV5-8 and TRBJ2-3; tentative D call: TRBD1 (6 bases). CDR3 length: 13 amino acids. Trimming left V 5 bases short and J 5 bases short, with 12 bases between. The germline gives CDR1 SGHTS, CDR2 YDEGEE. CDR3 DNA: TGTGCCAGCAGGTCTCGAGGGGGAGATACGCAGTATTTT. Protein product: CASRSRGGDTQYF.

The CDR3 here is CASSGEFGGYRTDTQYF. Here the CDR3 DNA reads TGTGCCAGCAGTGGGGAGTTTGGAGGATACCGCACAGATACGCAGTATTTT. V is TRBV2 and J is TRBJ2-3; maybe TRBD2 (5 bases). With 4 bases removed from V and 1 base from J, the gap between germline ends came to 18 bases. This CDR3 contains 17 residues. CDR1 is SNHLY, CDR2 FYNNEI, per germline.

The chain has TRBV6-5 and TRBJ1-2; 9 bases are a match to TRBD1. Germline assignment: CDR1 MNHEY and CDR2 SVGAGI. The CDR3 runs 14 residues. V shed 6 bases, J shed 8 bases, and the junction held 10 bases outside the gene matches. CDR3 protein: CASRGQGTLGGYTF. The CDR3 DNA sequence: TGTGCCAGCAGGGGACAGGGCACGCTGGGAGGCTACACCTTC.

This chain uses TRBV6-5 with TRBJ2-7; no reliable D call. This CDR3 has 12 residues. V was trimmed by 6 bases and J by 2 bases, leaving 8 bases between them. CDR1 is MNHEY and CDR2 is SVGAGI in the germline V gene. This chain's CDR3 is CASRGIAYEQYF. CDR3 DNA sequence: TGTGCCAGCAGAGGGATCGCCTACGAGCAGTACTTC.

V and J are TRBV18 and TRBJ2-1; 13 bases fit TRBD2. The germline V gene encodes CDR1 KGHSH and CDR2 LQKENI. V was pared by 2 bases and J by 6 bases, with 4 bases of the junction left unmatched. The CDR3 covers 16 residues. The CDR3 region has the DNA TGTGCCAGCTCACCAAGGGGGACTAGCGGGATCAATGAGCAGTTCTTC. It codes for CASSPRGTSGINEQFF.

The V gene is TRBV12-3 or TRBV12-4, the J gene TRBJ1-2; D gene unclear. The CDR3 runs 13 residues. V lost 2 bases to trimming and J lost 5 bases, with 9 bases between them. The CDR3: CASSLRAVYGYTF. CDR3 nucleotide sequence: TGTGCCAGCAGTTTAAGGGCCGTGTATGGCTACACCTTC.

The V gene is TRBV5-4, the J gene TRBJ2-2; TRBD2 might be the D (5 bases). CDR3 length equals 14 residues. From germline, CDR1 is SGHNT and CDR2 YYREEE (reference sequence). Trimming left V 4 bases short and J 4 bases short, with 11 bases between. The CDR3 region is CASSRTGSTGELFF. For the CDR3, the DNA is TGTGCCAGCAGCCGAACGGGGTCCACCGGGGAGCTGTTTTTT.

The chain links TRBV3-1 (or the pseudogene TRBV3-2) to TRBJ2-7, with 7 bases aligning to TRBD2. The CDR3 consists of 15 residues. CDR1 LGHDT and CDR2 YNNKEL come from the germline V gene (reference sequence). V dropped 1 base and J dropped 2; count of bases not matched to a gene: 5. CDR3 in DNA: TGTGCCAGCAGCCAAGTACATAGCGGGCCCTACGAGCAGTACTTC. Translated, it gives CASSQVHSGPYEQYF.

CDR3 loop: CASSSPGQGRETQYF. CDR3 nucleotide sequence: TGTGCCAGCAGTTCCCCAGGACAGGGACGAGAGACCCAGTACTTC. The chain links TRBV27 to TRBJ2-5; 8 bases fit TRBD1. Trimming took 4 bases from V and 4 from J; bases not matched to a gene: 8. Germline V gene data show CDR1 as MNHEY and CDR2 as SMNVEV (reference sequence). This CDR3 has 15 residues.

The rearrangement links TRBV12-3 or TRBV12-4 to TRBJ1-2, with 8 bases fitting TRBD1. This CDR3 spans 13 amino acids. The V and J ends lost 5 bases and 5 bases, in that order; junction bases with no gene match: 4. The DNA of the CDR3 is TGTGCCAGCAGTACCCGGGACAGGTATGGCTACACCTTC. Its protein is CASSTRDRYGYTF.

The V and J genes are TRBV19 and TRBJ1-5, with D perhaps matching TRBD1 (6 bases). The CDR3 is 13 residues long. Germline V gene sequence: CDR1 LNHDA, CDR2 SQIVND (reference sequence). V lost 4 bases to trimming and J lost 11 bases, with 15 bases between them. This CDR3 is CASSTNRVEAQHF. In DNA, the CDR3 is TGTGCCAGTAGTACTAACAGGGTTGAGGCCCAGCATTTT.